The entry below describes one TCR beta chain. These data are taken from a study of T cells in Graves' hyperthyroidism and ophthalmopathy. Graves' hyperthyroidism showing no ophthalmopathy progression within 18 months was considered stable. Amplification targeted TCR beta CDR3 regions from RNA transcripts. First-round RT-PCR with HTBI primers amplified the TCR CDR3 region. TCRdb re-called the multiplex PCR reads through MiXCR, storing one row per CDR3 protein. The sample contains just over 550,000 distinct CDR3 sequences, 40% to 55% of which appear only once. The germline gives CDR1 DFQATT, CDR2 SNEGSKA (reference sequence). The germline V and J ends were trimmed by 3 bases and 1 base, with 15 bases remaining between them. The CDR3 is made up of 15 amino acids.

This sequence joins TRBV20-1 and TRBJ1-1, with unresolved D. The source material was peripheral blood or thyroid tissue (not recorded which). The TCR originated in a woman aged 18-35 years with Graves' hyperthyroidism. CDR3 DNA: TGCAGTGCTAGCCTTCGAGGGAAGGAGAACACTGAAGCTTTCTTT. Its translation: CSASLRGKENTEAFF.